This T cell receptor (beta chain) was found in a study of cytomegalovirus exposure and HLA in healthy donors. The PCR made use of 60 Vbeta and 13 Jbeta primers. Assay: immunoSEQ multiplex PCR; the TCRdb copy retains only in-frame clones and omits some. The sample consists of roughly 110,000 clones, nearly 75% of them appearing once. Regarding the study as a whole: With later analysis, a missense DCLRE1C variant became linked to TCR beta V- and J-gene trimming.

With regard to this clone: Its antigen is as yet unknown. The identical CDR3 is also encoded by other nucleotide sequences in the sample.

The germline V gene has CDR1 SNHLY and CDR2 FYNNEI. CDR3 length: 14 residues. The junction had 1 base not matched to a gene; V was cut back by 6 bases and J by 3 bases. The sample taken for sequencing was PBMCs. The TCR sequence derives from a man aged 30 to 45 in good health and CMV-seropositive. This sequence joins TRBV2 and TRBJ2-3; 12 positions agree with TRBD2. The CDR3 reads CASSGTSGTDTQYF. CDR3 sequence (DNA): TGTGCCAGCAGCGGGACTAGCGGGACAGATACGCAGTATTTT.